This T cell receptor beta chain was identified during a study of T cell clonotyping in hematopoietic cell transplantation listed by TCRdb under 2021. Turning to the overall study: A total of 120 to 150 blood samples were gathered in the study from approximately 32 consecutive transplant recipients along with their related donors. Patients were recruited between September 2015 and January 2017 and followed until September 2020 or death. The paper as a whole reports these results and caveats: Donor and pretransplant recipient Inverse Simpson Index values predicted broader posttransplant TCR repertoire diversity. After transplant, TCR diversity in recipients dropped, and pathologically expanded clonotypes climbed progressively between day 30 and day 180. Just a small fraction of recipient repertoires overlapped with donor repertoires, and more than 95% appeared de novo at the given depth. The sample size was limited and the cells went unsorted, which meant the CD4 and CD8 repertoire contributions could not be told apart.

Blood samples for TCR beta sequencing were given by related transplant donors. Nuclei Lysis Solution was used to extract genomic DNA from fresh or cryopreserved unfractionated peripheral blood mononuclear cells. Concerning this clone: The clone's antigen remains unknown. Base qualities are not recorded, but no much larger clone differs from it by a single base.

TCR beta CDR3 regions were amplified from genomic DNA with the immunoSEQ assay, a bias-controlled multiplex PCR using V- and J-specific primers. A proprietary barcode and Illumina adapter sequences were added to the CDR3 amplicons in a second PCR step. CDR3 libraries were sequenced on an Illumina MiSeq instrument. Concerning the study's data processing: Export and quality control were handled in immunoSEQ Analyzer 3.0, while downstream analyses relied on R Bioconductor and Immunarch. Only productive rearrangements in the normalized downsampled data set were used to calculate repertoire metrics. Pathologically expanded clonotypes were defined as those larger than 5 templates in the normalized cohort. The Inverse Simpson Index was used to measure repertoire diversity. The non-normalized data set was used for CMV-specificity analyses so that all clonotypes could be captured. TCRdb provides this immuneACCESS table in a form limited to in-frame rearrangements. Some clones are lacking; in checked studies, under half of them reflect an unresolved V gene, and why the rest are absent is not known. The V and J calls and the clone size are those of that table, but D and trimming were determined from the DNA. The sample includes approximately 25,000 clones, with 90% to 96% observed a single time. Roughly 1.4% of the sample lies in the top ten.

The germline V and J ends show losses of 5 bases and 1 base respectively, and no gene match explains 3 bases of the junction. Reading the germline V gene gives CDR1 SGHTA and CDR2 FQGNSA. From cysteine to phenylalanine, the CDR3 is 14 amino acids long. The retained sequence is limited to the CDR3, 42 bases, with the frame set at the first base. The clonotype comes from a middle-aged man in good health. Some clones in this sample may be carry-over from other donors' samples. The sample consisted of peripheral blood mononuclear cells. Rearrangement joined TRBV7-2 to TRBJ1-1; 8 of the junction bases match TRBD1. CDR3 protein: CASSPGQGNTEAFF. The DNA sequence is TGTGCCAGCAGCCCAGGACAGGGGAACACTGAAGCTTTCTTT.